This is a list of T cell receptor beta chains from one sample in a study of T cell clones after liver transplantation. Profiling relied on immunoSEQ multiplex PCR, and the TCRdb table lists in-frame clones only, not all of them. The table includes about 33,000 clones, around 96% detected once. Sequenced here: CD8+ T cells from blood, sampled 12 months after liver transplant. The receptors here all came from a human patient who received a liver transplant. Some T cells may arise from the graft donor. CDR3s include the opening cysteine and the closing phenylalanine or tryptophan. D genes are given only for firm matches. The listing skips clone size in some rows; elsewhere it reads once, few, many or a size class.

D: .
V: TRBV28
size: .
J: TRBJ1-4
length: 14
CDR3: CASSLEGMAEKLFF
DNA: TGTGCCAGCAGTTTGGAGGGAATGGCTGAAAAACTGTTTTTT

D: .
V: TRBV25-1
size: once
J: TRBJ1-2
length: 16
CDR3: CASSFGEGYTNYGYTF
DNA: TGTGCCAGCAGTTTTGGGGAGGGGTATACTAACTATGGCTACACCTTC

D: .
V: TRBV11-2
size: .
J: TRBJ2-7
length: 13
CDR3: CASSLREPYEQYF
DNA: TGTGCCAGCAGCTTGAGGGAACCCTACGAGCAGTACTTC

D: .
V: TRBV30
size: .
J: TRBJ2-7
length: 15
CDR3: CAWSGGSRLPYEQYF
DNA: TGTGCCTGGAGCGGCGGCAGCCGACTCCCCTACGAGCAGTACTTC

D: TRBD2
V: TRBV7-8
size: .
J: TRBJ2-4
length: 18
CDR3: CASSLATRGGNAKNIQYF
DNA: TGTGCCAGCAGCTTAGCTACCCGGGGAGGGAACGCCAAAAACATTCAGTACTTC

D: .
V: TRBV14
size: .
J: TRBJ1-5
length: 13
CDR3: CASSWGGGQPQHF
DNA: TGTGCCAGCAGCTGGGGGGGAGGTCAGCCCCAGCATTTT

D: .
V: TRBV6-4
size: .
J: TRBJ1-6
length: 12
CDR3: CTDDTSYSPLHF
DNA: TGCACGGATGACACATCCTATTCACCCCTCCACTTT

D: .
V: TRBV7-9
size: .
J: TRBJ2-3
length: 13
CDR3: CASSLKEGDTQYF
DNA: TGTGCCAGCAGCTTAAAGGAGGGAGATACGCAGTATTTT

D: TRBD2
V: TRBV7-9
size: once
J: TRBJ2-1
length: 16
CDR3: CASSPKGLAGNDEQFF
DNA: TGTGCCAGCAGCCCGAAGGGACTAGCGGGAAATGATGAGCAGTTCTTC

D: .
V: TRBV7-9
size: .
J: TRBJ2-7
length: 16
CDR3: CASSPRQGRKVYEQYF
DNA: TGTGCCAGCAGCCCGCGTCAGGGGAGAAAGGTCTACGAGCAGTACTTC

D: TRBD1
V: TRBV2
size: .
J: TRBJ2-7
length: 21
CDR3: CASRYTSGQHFIANQTYEQYF
DNA: TGTGCCAGCCGATACACTTCGGGACAGCATTTTATAGCGAACCAAACCTACGAGCAGTACTTC

D: TRBD1
V: TRBV9
size: once
J: TRBJ1-2
length: 16
CDR3: CASSPMGTGLSYGYTF
DNA: TGTGCCAGCAGCCCGATGGGGACAGGGCTATCCTATGGCTACACCTTC

D: .
V: TRBV27
size: .
J: TRBJ2-2
length: 16
CDR3: CATSGRIAGSTGELFF
DNA: TGTGCCACCTCTGGGAGAATCGCAGGGTCCACCGGGGAGCTGTTTTTT

D: .
V: TRBV11-3
size: .
J: TRBJ2-7
length: 11
CDR3: CASSSSYEQYF
DNA: TGTGCCAGCAGCTCCTCCTACGAGCAGTACTTC

D: TRBD2
V: TRBV28
size: .
J: TRBJ2-1
length: 15
CDR3: CASSLGGRAADEQFF
DNA: TGTGCCAGCAGTTTAGGCGGGAGGGCCGCGGATGAGCAGTTCTTC

D: .
V: TRBV27
size: .
J: TRBJ2-1
length: 14
CDR3: CASSLLSSYNEQFF
DNA: TGTGCCAGCAGTTTATTAAGCTCCTACAATGAGCAGTTCTTC

D: TRBD1
V: TRBV28
size: once
J: TRBJ2-7
length: 15
CDR3: CASRRHRGRSYEQYF
DNA: TGTGCCAGCAGGCGGCACAGGGGGCGCTCCTACGAGCAGTACTTC

D: .
V: TRBV9
size: once
J: TRBJ2-1
length: 17
CDR3: CASNGGHISPDSNEQFF
DNA: TGTGCCAGCAATGGGGGACATATCTCCCCCGACAGTAATGAGCAGTTCTTC

D: TRBD2
V: TRBV11-2
size: .
J: TRBJ2-3
length: 15
CDR3: CASSFGTSGMYTQYF
DNA: TGTGCCAGCAGCTTCGGGACTAGCGGGATGTATACGCAGTATTTT

D: TRBD1
V: TRBV5-1
size: .
J: TRBJ2-7
length: 13
CDR3: CASKEGQGYEQYF
DNA: TGCGCCAGCAAGGAGGGACAGGGCTACGAGCAGTACTTC

D: .
V: TRBV28
size: .
J: TRBJ2-1
length: 13
CDR3: CASQLVAGNEQFF
DNA: TGTGCCAGTCAACTAGTCGCAGGCAATGAGCAGTTCTTC

D: .
V: TRBV30
size: .
J: TRBJ2-3
length: 13
CDR3: CAWSAGSTDTQYF
DNA: TGTGCCTGGAGTGCGGGGAGCACAGATACGCAGTATTTT

D: .
V: TRBV19
size: .
J: TRBJ2-3
length: 14
CDR3: CASCMALSTDTQYF
DNA: TGTGCCAGTTGCATGGCTCTTTCAACAGATACGCAGTATTTT